This T cell receptor (beta chain) was recorded in a study of blood T cell repertoires in COVID-19 (TCRdb year 2020). Concerning the study at large: The collaborator samples originated in the United States, Italy and Spain and spanned the acute and convalescent phases of COVID-19. The repertoires were made available in a free public database intended to serve as a resource for research on the immune response to SARS-CoV-2. The samples were drawn from the first 160 participants of the ongoing ImmuneRACE study and from 1,254 subjects provided by 6 global collaborators. Subjects who had been exposed to COVID-19, were actively infected with it, or had recovered from it provided the deeply sampled blood TCRbeta repertoires that made up the dataset. The sample metadata nearly always contained a de-identified subject ID, COVID-19 status, age in years and sex. Where available, HLA class I and class II types were obtained from metadata supplied by the sample provider rather than from assay-based typing. The prospective study material was composed of cDNA or gDNA derived from T cells, B-cell-depleted T cells, or PBMCs. Study-level results and caveats: The amount of clinical and demographic metadata varied by source and participant and was provided uncurated.

Remarks on this clone: No antigen is known for it. Base qualities are not recorded, but no much larger clone differs from it by a single base.

The collaborating institutions used their own protocols to collect whole blood in K2EDTA tubes. For TCRbeta analysis, collaborator samples were shipped as frozen whole blood, as isolated PBMCs, or as DNA extracted from either sample type. TCRbeta CDR3 regions were amplified from genomic DNA using the immunoSEQ Assay, a bias-controlled multiplex PCR. The original methods were these. The number of nucleated cells in each sample was estimated from the amplification of reference gene primers within the assay. Sequence reads were collapsed and filtered to measure the absolute abundance of every unique TCRbeta CDR3 rearrangement. Productive Simpson clonality was computed per sample as the square root of Simpson's diversity index over productive rearrangements. Drawn from immuneACCESS, this table holds only the in-frame rearrangements with V and J called that TCRdb kept. Clones are partly lost; checked studies trace under half to an unresolved V gene and leave the rest unexplained. V, J and clone size are taken as reported in that table, and D and trimming were inferred from the DNA itself. This sample is represented by 150,000 to 200,000 clones; roughly 84% of them were singletons. The ten biggest clones cover around 7% of the sample.

Taken from the germline V gene (reference sequence), the CDR1 and CDR2 loops are SEHNR and FQNEAQ. The CDR3 contains 15 residues, cysteine and phenylalanine counted. Just the 45-base CDR3 DNA is kept, in frame starting at base 1. V is clipped by 2 bases and J by 0 bases, and the sequence between their germline boundaries is 8 bases long. This clonotype was obtained from a middle-aged man with active or convalescent COVID-19. The chain is encoded by TRBV7-9 joined to TRBJ1-3; the D gene is unclear. The specimen sequenced was peripheral blood. The nucleotide sequence is TGTGCCAGCAGCTTATCGCAGGTCTCTGGAAACACCATATATTTT. This translates into CASSLSQVSGNTIYF.